This T cell receptor (beta chain) was recorded in a study of blood T cell repertoires in COVID-19. Original processing notes: It was from reference gene primer amplification that nucleated cell counts were estimated. The method was immunoSEQ multiplex PCR; TCRdb's version includes in-frame clones alone and lacks a portion of them. V and J calls and clone size are copied from that table; D and trimming were computed from the DNA. The sample lists some 83,000 clones; around 86% were seen once. The CDR3 loop spans 14 amino acids. Trimming removed 3 bases at V and 6 bases at J, with 11 bases between. CDR1 and CDR2 (germline): MGHRA, YSYEKL.

The chain recombines TRBV4-1 with TRBJ1-4; D perhaps matches TRBD1 (6 bases). Material for sequencing was peripheral blood. This clonotype originated in an elderly man with active or convalescent COVID-19. CDR3 DNA sequence: TGCGCCAGCAGCCAGATCGGGGGGCATGAAAAACTGTTTTTT. Encoded protein: CASSQIGGHEKLFF.